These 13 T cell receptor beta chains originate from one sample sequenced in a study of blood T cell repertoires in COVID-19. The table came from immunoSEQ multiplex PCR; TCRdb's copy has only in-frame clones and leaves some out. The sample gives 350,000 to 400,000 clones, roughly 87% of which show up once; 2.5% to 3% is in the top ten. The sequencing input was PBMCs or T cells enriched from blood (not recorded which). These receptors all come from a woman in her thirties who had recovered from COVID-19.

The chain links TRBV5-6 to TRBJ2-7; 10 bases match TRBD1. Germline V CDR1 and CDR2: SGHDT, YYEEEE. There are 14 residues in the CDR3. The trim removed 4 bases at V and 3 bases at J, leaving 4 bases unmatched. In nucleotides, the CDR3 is TGTGCCAGCAGCCTCGGACAGGGGGGCTACGAGCAGTACTTC. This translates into CASSLGQGGYEQYF.

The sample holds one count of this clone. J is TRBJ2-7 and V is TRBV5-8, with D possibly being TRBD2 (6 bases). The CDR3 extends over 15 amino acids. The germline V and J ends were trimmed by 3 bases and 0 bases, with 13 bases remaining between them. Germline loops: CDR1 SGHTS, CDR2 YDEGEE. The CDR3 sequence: CASSWGLGSSYEQYF. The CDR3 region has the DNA TGTGCCAGCAGCTGGGGACTCGGCAGCTCCTACGAGCAGTACTTC. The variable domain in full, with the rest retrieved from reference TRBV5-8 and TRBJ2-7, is EAGVTQSPTHLIKTRGQQATLRCSPISGHTSVYWYQQALGLGLQFLLWYDEGEERNRGNFPPRFSGRQFPNYSSELNVNALELEDSALYLCASSWGLGSSYEQYFGPGTRLTVT.

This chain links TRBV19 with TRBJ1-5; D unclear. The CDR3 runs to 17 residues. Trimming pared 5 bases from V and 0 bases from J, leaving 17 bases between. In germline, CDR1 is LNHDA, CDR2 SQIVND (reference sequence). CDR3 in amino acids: CASSLTDTLYSNQPQHF. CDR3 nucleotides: TGTGCCAGTAGTTTAACCGACACCCTTTATAGCAATCAGCCCCAGCATTTT. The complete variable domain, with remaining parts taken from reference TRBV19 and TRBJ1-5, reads DGGITQSPKYLFRKEGQNVTLSCEQNLNHDAMYWYRQDPGQGLRLIYYSQIVNDFQKGDIAEGYSVSREKKESFPLTVTSAQKNPTAFYLCASSLTDTLYSNQPQHFGDGTRLSIL.

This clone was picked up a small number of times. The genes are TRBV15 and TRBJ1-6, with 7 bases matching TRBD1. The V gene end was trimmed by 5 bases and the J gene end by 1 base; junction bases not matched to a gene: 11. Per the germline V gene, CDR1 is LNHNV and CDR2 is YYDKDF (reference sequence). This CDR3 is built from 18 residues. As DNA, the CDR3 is TGTGCCACCAGCGACCCGACAGGGAGCGAATCCTATAATTCACCCCTCCACTTT. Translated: CATSDPTGSESYNSPLHF.

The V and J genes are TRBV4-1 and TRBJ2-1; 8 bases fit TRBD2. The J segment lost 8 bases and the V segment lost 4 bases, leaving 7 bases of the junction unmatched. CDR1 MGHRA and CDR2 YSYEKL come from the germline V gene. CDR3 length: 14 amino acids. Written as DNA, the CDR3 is TGCGCCAGCAGCCCATTCGGACTAGCAGATGAGCAGTTCTTC. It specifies CASSPFGLADEQFF.

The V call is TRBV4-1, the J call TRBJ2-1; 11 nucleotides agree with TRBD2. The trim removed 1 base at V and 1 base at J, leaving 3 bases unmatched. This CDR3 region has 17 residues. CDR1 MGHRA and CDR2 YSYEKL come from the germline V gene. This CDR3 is CASSQVLAGGSYNEQFF. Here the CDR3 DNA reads TGCGCCAGCAGCCAAGTATTAGCGGGAGGGTCCTACAATGAGCAGTTCTTC.

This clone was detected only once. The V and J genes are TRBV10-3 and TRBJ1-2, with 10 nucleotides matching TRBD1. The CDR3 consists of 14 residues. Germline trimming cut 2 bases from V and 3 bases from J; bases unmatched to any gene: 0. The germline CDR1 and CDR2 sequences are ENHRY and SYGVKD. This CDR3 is CAISEGQGDYGYTF. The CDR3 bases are TGTGCCATCAGTGAGGGACAGGGGGACTATGGCTACACCTTC.

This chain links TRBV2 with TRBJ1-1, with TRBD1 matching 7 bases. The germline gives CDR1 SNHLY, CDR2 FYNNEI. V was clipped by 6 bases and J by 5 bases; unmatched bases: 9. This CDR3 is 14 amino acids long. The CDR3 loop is CASRRQGGGTEAFF. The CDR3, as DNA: TGTGCCAGCAGAAGACAGGGCGGGGGGACTGAAGCTTTCTTT.

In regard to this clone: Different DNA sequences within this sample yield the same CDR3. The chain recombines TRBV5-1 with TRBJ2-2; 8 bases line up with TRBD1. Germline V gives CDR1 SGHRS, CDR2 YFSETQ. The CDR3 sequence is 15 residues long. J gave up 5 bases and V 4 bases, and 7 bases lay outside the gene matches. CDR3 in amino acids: CASSPGQGRTGELFF. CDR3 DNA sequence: TGCGCCAGCAGCCCCGGACAGGGTAGGACCGGGGAGCTGTTTTTT.

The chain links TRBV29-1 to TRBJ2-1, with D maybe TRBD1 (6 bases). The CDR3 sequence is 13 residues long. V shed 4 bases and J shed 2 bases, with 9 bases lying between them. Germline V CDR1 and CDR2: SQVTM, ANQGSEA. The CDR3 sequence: CSVGGRPYNEQFF. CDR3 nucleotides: TGCAGCGTTGGGGGGCGCCCCTACAATGAGCAGTTCTTC.

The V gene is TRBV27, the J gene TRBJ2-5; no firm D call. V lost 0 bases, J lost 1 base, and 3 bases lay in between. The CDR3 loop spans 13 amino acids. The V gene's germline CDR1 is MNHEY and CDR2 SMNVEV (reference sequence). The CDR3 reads CASSLSFQETQYF. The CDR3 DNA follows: TGTGCCAGCAGTTTATCCTTCCAAGAGACCCAGTACTTC.

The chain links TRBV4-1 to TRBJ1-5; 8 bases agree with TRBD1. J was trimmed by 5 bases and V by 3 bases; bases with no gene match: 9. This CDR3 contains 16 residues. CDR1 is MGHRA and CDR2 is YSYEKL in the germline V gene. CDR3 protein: CASSQGTGRIDQPQHF. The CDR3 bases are TGCGCCAGCAGCCAGGGGACAGGTCGGATTGATCAGCCCCAGCATTTT.

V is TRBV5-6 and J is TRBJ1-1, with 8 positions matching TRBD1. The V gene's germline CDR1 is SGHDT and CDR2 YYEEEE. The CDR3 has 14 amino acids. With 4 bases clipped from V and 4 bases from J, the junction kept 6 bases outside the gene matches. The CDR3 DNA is TGTGCCAGCAGCCCTGGGACAGGTTCCACTGAAGCTTTCTTT. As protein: CASSPGTGSTEAFF.